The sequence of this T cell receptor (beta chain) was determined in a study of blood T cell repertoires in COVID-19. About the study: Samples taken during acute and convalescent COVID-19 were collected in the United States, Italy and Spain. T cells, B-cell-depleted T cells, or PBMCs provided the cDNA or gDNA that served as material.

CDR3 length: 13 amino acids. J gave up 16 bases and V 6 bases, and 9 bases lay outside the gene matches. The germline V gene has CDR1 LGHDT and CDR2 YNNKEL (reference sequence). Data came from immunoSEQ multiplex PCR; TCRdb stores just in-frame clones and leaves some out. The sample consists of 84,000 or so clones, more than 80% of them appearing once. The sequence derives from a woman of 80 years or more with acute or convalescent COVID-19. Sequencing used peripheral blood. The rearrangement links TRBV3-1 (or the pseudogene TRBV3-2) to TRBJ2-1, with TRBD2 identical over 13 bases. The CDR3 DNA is TGTGCCAGCAGTCCAGGACTAGCGGGAGCTTCTTTCTTC. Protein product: CASSPGLAGASFF.